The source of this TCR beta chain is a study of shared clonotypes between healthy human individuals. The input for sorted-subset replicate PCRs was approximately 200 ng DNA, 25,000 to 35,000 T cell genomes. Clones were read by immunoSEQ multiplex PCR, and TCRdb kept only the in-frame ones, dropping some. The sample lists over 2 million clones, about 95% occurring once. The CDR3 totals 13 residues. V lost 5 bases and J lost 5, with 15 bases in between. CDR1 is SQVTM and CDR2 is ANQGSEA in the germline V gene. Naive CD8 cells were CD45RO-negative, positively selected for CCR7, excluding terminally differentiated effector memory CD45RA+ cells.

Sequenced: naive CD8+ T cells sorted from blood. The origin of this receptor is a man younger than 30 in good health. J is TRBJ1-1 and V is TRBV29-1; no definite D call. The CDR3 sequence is CSVQRALGTEAFF. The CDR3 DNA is TGCAGCGTTCAAAGGGCCCTGGGGACTGAAGCTTTCTTT.